This paragraph covers one T cell receptor (beta chain) sequence. This record belongs to a study of blood T cell repertoires in COVID-19. Study context: Acute and convalescent COVID-19 specimens originated in the United States, Italy and Spain. The analysed material was cDNA or gDNA that came from T cells, B-cell-depleted T cells, or PBMCs.

Trimming took off 4 bases at V and 0 bases at J, with 19 bases between the two ends. The CDR3 consists of 18 residues. Source study methods: Estimated nucleated cell counts came from reference gene primer amplification. Sequencing used immunoSEQ multiplex PCR; TCRdb keeps in-frame clones, though not all of them. The D gene and trimming were derived from the DNA, and the V and J assignments and clone size from that table. Among over 200,000 clones listed, around 86% were seen once. The source material was peripheral blood. V is TRBV23-1 and J is TRBJ1-5; perhaps TRBD1 as D (6 bases). TRBV23-1 belongs to the ORF category, with a function that is uncertain. The receptor comes from a human donor in a cohort sampled during active COVID-19. CDR3 nucleotide sequence: TGCGCCAGCAGTCCTTCTTCCCGCAGGGGTAGTAGCAATCAGCCCCAGCATTTT. It encodes CASSPSSRRGSSNQPQHF.